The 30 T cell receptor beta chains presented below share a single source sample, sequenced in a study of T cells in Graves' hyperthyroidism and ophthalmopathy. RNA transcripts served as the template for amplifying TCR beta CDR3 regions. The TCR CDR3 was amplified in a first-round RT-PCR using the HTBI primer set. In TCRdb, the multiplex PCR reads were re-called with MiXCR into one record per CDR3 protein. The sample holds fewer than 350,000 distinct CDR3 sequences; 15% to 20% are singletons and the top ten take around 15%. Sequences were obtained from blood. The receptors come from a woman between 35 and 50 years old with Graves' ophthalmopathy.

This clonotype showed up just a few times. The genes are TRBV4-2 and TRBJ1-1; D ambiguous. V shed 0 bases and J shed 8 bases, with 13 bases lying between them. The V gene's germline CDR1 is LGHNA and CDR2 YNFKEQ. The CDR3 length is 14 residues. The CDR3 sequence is CASSQDLEGVEAFF. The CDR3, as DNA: TGTGCCAGCAGCCAAGATTTGGAGGGCGTCGAAGCTTTCTTT.

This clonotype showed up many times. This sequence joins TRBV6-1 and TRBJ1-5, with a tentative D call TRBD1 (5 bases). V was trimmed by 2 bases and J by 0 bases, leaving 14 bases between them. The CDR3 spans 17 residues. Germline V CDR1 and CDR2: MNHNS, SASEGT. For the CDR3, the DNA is TGTGCCAGCAGTGAAAATCAGGGCTCGACTAGCAATCAGCCCCAGCATTTT. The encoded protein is CASSENQGSTSNQPQHF.

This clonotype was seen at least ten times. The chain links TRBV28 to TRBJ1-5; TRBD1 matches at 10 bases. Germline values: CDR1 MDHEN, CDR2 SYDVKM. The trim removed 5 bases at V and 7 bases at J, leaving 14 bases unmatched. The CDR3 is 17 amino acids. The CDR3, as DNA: TGTGCCAGCAGTGACGCCGGGACAGGGGCCATCTGGCAGCCCCAGCATTTT. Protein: CASSDAGTGAIWQPQHF. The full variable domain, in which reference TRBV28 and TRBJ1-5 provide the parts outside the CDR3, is DVKVTQSSRYLVKRTGEKVFLECVQDMDHENMFWYRQDPGLGLRLIYFSYDVKMKEKGDIPEGYSVSREKKERFSLILESASTNQTSMYLCASSDAGTGAIWQPQHFGDGTRLSIL.

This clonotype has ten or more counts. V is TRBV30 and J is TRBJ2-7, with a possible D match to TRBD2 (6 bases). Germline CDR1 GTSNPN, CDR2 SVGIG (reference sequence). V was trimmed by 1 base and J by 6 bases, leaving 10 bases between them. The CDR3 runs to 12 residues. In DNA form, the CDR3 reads TGTGCCTGGAGTGGGTCCGGGAGCGAGCAGTACTTC. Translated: CAWSGSGSEQYF.

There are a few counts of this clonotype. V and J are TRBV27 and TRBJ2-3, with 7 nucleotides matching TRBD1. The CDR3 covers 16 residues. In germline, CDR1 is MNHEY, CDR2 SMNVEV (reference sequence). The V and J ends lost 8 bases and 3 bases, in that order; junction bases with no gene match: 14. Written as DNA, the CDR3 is TGTGCCAGCGGCTCTCTAGGGGGCATTGAAACAGATACGCAGTATTTT. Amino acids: CASGSLGGIETDTQYF.

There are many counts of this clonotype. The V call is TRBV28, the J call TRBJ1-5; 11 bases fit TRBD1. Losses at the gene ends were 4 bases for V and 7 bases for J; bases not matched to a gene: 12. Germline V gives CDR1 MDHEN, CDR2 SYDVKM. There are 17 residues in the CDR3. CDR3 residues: CASSSGTGGTLGQPQHF. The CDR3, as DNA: TGTGCCAGCAGTTCCGGGACAGGGGGTACCTTGGGGCAGCCCCAGCATTTT.

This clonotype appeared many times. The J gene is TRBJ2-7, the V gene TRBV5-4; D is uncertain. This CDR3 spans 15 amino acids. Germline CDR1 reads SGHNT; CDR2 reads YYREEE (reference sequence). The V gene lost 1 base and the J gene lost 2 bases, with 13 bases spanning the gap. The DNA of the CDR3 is TGTGCCAGCAGCTTGAGTCCTGGGCCTACCTACGAGCAGTACTTC. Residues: CASSLSPGPTYEQYF.

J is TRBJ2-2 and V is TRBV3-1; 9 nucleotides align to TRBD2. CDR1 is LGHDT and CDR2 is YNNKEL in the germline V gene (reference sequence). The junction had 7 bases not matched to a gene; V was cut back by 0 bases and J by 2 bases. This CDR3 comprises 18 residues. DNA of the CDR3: TGTGCCAGCAGCCAAGATCGGTCAGCGGGAGGTAACACCGGGGAGCTGTTTTTT. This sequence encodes CASSQDRSAGGNTGELFF.

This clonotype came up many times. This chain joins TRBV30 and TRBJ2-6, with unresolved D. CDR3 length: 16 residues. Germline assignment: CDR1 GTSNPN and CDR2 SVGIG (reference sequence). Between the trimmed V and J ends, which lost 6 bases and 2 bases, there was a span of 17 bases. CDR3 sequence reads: CACPPSTSPGANVLTF. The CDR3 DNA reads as TGTGCCTGTCCACCTTCGACAAGCCCTGGGGCCAACGTCCTGACTTTC.

The DNA of the CDR3 is TGTGCCAGCAGCCAAGAGCCAATAGCGGCCCACTACGAGCAGTACTTC. Translated: CASSQEPIAAHYEQYF. The chain uses TRBV14 and TRBJ2-7; D possibly corresponds to TRBD2 (6 bases). The CDR3 runs to 16 residues. The V gene's germline CDR1 is SGHDN and CDR2 FVKESK. V lost 0 bases and J lost 3, with 15 bases in between.

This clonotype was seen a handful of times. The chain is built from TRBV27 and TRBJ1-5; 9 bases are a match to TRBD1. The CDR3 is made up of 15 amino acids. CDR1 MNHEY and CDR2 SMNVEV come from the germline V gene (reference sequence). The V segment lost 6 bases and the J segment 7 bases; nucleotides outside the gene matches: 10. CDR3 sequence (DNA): TGTGCCAGCAGGGGGGACAGGGTGGTCTGGCAGCCCCAGCATTTT. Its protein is CASRGDRVVWQPQHF.

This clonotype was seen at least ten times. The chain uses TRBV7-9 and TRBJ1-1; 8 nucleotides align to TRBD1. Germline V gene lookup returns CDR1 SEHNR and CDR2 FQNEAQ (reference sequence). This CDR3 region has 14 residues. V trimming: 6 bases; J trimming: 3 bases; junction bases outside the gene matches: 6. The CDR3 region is CASSTGGLDTEAFF. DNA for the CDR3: TGTGCCAGCAGTACAGGGGGGCTGGACACTGAAGCTTTCTTT. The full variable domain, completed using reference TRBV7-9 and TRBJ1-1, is DTGVSQNPRHKITKRGQNVTFRCDPISEHNRLYWYRQTLGQGPEFLTYFQNEAQLEKSRLLSDRFSAERPKGSFSTLEIQRTEQGDSAMYLCASSTGGLDTEAFFGQGTRLTVV.

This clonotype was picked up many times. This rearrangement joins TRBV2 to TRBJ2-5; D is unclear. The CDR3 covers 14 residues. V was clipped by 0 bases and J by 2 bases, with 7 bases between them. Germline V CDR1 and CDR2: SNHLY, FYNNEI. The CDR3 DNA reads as TGTGCCAGCAGTGAAGCTTCAGTGCAAGAGACCCAGTACTTC. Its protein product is CASSEASVQETQYF.

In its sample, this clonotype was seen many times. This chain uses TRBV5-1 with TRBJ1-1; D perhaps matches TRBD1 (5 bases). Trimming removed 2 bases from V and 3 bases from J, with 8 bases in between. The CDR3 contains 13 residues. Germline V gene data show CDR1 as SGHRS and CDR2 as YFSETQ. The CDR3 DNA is TGCGCCAGCAGCTTTGGACATGACACTGAAGCTTTCTTT. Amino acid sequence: CASSFGHDTEAFF.

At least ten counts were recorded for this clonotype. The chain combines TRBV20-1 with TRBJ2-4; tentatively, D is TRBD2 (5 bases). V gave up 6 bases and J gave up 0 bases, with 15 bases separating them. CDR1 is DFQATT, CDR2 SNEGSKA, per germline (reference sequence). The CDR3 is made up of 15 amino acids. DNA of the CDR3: TGCAGTGCGAAAAGGACTTCGCTAGCCAAAAACATTCAGTACTTC. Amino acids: CSAKRTSLAKNIQYF.

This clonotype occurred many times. The CDR3, as DNA: TGCAGCGTGACAGGATCTAACTATGGCTACACCTTC. Protein: CSVTGSNYGYTF. This chain links TRBV29-1 with TRBJ1-2; TRBD1 is a possible D gene (6 bases). This CDR3 region has 12 residues. Trimming cost V 6 bases and J 0 bases, with 8 bases left between them. The germline CDR1 and CDR2 sequences are SQVTM and ANQGSEA. The full variable domain, rest sourced from reference TRBV29-1 and TRBJ1-2, is SAVISQKPSRDICQRGTSLTIQCQVDSQVTMMFWYRQQPGQSLTLIATANQGSEATYESGFVIDKFPISRPNLTFSTLTVSNMSPEDSSIYLCSVTGSNYGYTFGSGTRLTVV.

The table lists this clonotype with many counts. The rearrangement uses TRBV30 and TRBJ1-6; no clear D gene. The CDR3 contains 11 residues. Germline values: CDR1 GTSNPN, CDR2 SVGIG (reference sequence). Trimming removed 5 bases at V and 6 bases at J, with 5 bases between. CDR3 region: CAWGPNSPLHF. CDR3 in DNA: TGTGCCTGGGGCCCTAATTCACCCCTCCACTTT.

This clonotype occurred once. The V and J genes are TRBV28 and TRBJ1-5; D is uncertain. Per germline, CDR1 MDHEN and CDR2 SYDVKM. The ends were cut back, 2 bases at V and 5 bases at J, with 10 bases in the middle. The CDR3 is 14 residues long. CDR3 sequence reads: CASSLPPEYQPQHF. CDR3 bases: TGTGCCAGCAGTTTACCCCCCGAATATCAGCCCCAGCATTTT.

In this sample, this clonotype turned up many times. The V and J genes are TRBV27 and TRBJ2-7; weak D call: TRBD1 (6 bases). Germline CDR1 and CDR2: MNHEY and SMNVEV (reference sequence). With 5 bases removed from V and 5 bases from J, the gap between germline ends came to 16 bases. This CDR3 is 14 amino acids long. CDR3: CASSPLKQGHEQYF. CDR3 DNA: TGTGCCAGCAGTCCATTAAAACAGGGCCACGAGCAGTACTTC.

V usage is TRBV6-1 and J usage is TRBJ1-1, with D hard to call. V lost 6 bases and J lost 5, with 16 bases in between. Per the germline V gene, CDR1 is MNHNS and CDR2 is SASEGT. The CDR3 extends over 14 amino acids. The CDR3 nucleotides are TGTGCCAGCAGCCCGCTGCCCGGGAGGACTGAAGCTTTCTTT. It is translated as CASSPLPGRTEAFF.

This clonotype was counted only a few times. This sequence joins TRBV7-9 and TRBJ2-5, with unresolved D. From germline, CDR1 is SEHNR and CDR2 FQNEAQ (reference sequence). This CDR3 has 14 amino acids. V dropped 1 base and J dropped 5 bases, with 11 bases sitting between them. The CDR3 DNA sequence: TGTGCCAGCAGCTTAGGATTTTCGAGCGAGACCCAGTACTTC. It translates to CASSLGFSSETQYF.

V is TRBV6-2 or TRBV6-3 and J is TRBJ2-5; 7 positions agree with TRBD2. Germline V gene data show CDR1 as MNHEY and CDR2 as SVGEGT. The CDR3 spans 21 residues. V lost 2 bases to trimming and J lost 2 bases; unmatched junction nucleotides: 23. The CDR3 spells CASSYTTSGANTGELQETQYF. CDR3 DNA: TGTGCCAGCAGTTACACGACCAGCGGGGCGAACACCGGGGAGCTACAAGAGACCCAGTACTTC.

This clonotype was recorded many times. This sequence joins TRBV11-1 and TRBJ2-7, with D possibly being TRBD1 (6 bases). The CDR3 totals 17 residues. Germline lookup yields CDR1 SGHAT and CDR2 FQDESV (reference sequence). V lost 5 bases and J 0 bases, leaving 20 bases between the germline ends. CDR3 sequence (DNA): TGTGCCAGCAGCCCCCTCGACGAGGGACAAAGCTCCTACGAGCAGTACTTC. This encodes CASSPLDEGQSSYEQYF.

The CDR3 protein is CASSLEATRSYEQYF. CDR3 in DNA: TGCGCCAGCAGCTTGGAAGCGACCCGTTCCTACGAGCAGTACTTC. The V gene is TRBV5-1, the J gene TRBJ2-7, with D hard to call. The germline CDR1 and CDR2 sequences are SGHRS and YFSETQ. The CDR3 is 15 residues long. V lost 0 bases to trimming and J lost 1 base, with 11 bases between them.

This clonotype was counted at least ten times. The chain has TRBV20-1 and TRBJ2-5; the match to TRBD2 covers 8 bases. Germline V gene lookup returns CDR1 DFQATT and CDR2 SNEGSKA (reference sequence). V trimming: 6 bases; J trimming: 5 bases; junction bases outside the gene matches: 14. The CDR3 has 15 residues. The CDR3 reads CSARSEWEREETQYF. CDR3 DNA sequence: TGCAGTGCCAGGAGTGAGTGGGAGCGGGAGGAGACCCAGTACTTC.

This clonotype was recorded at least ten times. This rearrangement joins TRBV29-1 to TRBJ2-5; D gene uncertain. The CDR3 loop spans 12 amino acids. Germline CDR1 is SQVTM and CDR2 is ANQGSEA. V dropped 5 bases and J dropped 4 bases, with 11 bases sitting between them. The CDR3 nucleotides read TGCAGCGTTCACCGAGACATAGAGACCCAGTACTTC. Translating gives CSVHRDIETQYF. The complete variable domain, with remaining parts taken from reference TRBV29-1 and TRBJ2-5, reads SAVISQKPSRDICQRGTSLTIQCQVDSQVTMMFWYRQQPGQSLTLIATANQGSEATYESGFVIDKFPISRPNLTFSTLTVSNMSPEDSSIYLCSVHRDIETQYFGPGTRLLVL.

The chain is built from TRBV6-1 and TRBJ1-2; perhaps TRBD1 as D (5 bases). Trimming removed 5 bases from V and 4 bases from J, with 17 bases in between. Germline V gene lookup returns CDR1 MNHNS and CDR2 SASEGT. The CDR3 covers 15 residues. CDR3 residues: CASSRGRETFYGYTF. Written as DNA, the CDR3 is TGTGCCAGCAGTAGGGGCCGGGAAACTTTCTATGGCTACACCTTC.

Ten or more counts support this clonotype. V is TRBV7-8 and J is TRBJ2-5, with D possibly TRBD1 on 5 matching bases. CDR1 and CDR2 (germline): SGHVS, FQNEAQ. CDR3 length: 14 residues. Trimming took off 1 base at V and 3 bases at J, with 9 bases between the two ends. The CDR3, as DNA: TGTGCCAGCAGCTTAGTAGGCAGGGAAGAGACCCAGTACTTC. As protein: CASSLVGREETQYF.

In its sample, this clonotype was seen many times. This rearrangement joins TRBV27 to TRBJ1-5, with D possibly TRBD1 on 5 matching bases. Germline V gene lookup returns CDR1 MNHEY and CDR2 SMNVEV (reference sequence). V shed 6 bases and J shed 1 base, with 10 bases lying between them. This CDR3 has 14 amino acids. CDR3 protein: CASSHRDSNQPQHF. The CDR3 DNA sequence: TGTGCCAGCAGCCACCGGGACAGCAATCAGCCCCAGCATTTT.

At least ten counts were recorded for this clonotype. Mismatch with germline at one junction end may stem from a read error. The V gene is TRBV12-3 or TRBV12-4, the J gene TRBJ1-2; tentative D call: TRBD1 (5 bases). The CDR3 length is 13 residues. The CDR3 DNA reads TGTGCCGGCAGTAGGGACGGGAACTATGGCTACACCTTC. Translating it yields CAGSRDGNYGYTF.